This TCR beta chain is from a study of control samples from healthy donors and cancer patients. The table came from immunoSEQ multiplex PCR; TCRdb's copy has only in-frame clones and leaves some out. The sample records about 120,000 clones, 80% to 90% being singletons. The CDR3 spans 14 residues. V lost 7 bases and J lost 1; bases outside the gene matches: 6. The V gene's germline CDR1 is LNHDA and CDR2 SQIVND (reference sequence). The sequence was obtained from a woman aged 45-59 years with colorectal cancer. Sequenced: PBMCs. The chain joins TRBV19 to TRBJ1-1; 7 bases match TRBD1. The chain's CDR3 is CASTKDRQNTEAFF. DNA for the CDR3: TGTGCCAGTACCAAGGACAGGCAGAACACTGAAGCTTTCTTT.